This T cell receptor (beta chain) was captured by sequencing in a study of beta chain features in type 1 diabetes. Study-level background: Sorted cells, approximately 110 million in number, were examined across all samples.

Points on this clone: Antigen specificity is unknown.

The CDR3 is 12 amino acids. V lost 5 bases, J lost 9 bases, and 4 bases stayed unmatched. The germline CDR1 and CDR2 sequences are MNHEY and SVGAGI. Study-wide points: The naive, central memory and Treg TCRB repertoires looked more alike in patients than they did in healthy donors. Across all four CD4+ subsets, people with type 1 diabetes showed modestly shorter TCRB CDR3s. Individuals with type 1 diabetes displayed fewer insertions and more deletions at VDJ junctions.

CD4+ naive, central memory, regulatory and stem cell-like memory cells were sorted via CD45RO/CCR7/CD25/CD127/CD95/CD27. Of the isolated RNA, all was reverse transcribed, and so the sequenced material was expressed TCRB transcripts. TCRdb's table, derived via immunoSEQ multiplex PCR, lists solely in-frame clones and lacks some. The sample carries about 250,000 clones, approximately 10% recorded once. What was sequenced was naive CD4+ T cells from blood. V gene TRBV6-5 combines with J gene TRBJ1-5; 7 bases match TRBD1. The receptor comes from a man younger than 45 with type 1 diabetes. This chain's CDR3 is CASSPRQGPQHF. DNA for the CDR3: TGTGCCAGCAGTCCCAGACAGGGGCCCCAGCATTTT.